Reported below is one T cell receptor beta chain. Its antigen is as yet unknown. The V and J ends lost 2 bases and 2 bases, in that order; junction bases with no gene match: 6. CDR1 and CDR2 from the germline V gene are SGHDT and YYEEEE. The CDR3 runs 15 residues. These data originate in a study of T cell responses to AZD1222 COVID-19 vaccine. General study points: The breadth and depth of Spike-specific TCRs increased once two AZD1222 doses had been given. Nearly half of spike-specific TCRs reportedly target unmutated variant regions. A mostly white British donor set with more females was recruited, and clonal diversity was possibly underestimated. Recipients of AZD1222 seropositive at baseline numbered only five or six.

Produced via immunoSEQ multiplex PCR; TCRdb's table is partial and in-frame only. The table has about 75,000 clones, around 88% seen once; the top ten hold 10%. Sequenced material: peripheral blood, taken 28 days after the second dose of the MenACWY control vaccine. V usage is TRBV5-6 and J usage is TRBJ2-7; TRBD1 agrees at 8 bases. The source of this sequence is an adult who received the MenACWY meningococcal vaccine as a control. The CDR3 here is CASSFRDRSTYEQYF. CDR3 in DNA: TGTGCCAGCAGCTTTCGGGACAGGAGTACCTACGAGCAGTACTTC.